The T cell receptor (beta chain) under discussion was sequenced for a study of blood T cell repertoires in COVID-19. Study overall: Specimens from acute and convalescent COVID-19 originated in the United States, Italy and Spain. Sources were T cells, B-cell-depleted T cells, or PBMCs; the material itself was cDNA or gDNA.

The CDR3 is made up of 18 amino acids. V dropped 4 bases and J dropped 4; count of bases not matched to a gene: 7. In germline, CDR1 is SGHRS, CDR2 YFSETQ. Authors' processing steps: Estimates of nucleated cell counts were drawn from the amplification of reference gene primers. Libraries were prepared by immunoSEQ multiplex PCR; TCRdb keeps only in-frame clonotypes and omits some of them. That table gives V, J and clone size, and the DNA gave D and trimming. Among 150,000 to 200,000 clones listed, around 86% were seen once. This sequence originates from a man aged 40-49 years with active or convalescent COVID-19. The genes are TRBV5-1 and TRBJ2-6; 14 nucleotides align to TRBD2. Input material: peripheral blood. In DNA form, the CDR3 reads TGCGCCAGCAGCATGCCCGGACTAGCGGGGGGAGGGGCCAACGTCCTGACTTTC. This encodes CASSMPGLAGGGANVLTF.